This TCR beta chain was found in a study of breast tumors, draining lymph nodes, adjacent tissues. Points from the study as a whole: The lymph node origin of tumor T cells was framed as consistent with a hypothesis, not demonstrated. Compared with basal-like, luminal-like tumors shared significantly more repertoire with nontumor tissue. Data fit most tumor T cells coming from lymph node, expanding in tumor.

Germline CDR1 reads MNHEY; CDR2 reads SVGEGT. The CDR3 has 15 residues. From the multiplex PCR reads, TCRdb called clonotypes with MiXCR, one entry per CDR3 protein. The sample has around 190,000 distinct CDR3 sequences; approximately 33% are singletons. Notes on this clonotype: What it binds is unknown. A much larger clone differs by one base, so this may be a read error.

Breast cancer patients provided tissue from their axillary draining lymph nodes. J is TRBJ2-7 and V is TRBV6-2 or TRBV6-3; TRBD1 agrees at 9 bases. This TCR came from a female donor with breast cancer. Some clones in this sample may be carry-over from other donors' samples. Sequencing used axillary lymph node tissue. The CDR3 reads CAGSTYRDRVYEQYF. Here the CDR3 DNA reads TGTGCCGGCAGTACGTACAGGGACAGGGTATACGAGCAGTACTTC.